The clone carrying this TCR beta chain was counted a single time. Antigen unknown. This sample is drawn from a study of a mutant IDH1 vaccine in newly diagnosed glioma. Sequencing used immunoSEQ multiplex PCR; TCRdb keeps in-frame clones, though not all of them. Of tens of thousands of clones listed, roughly 90% are singletons. Noted time point: week 5, during vaccination. Doses of 300 ug of mutant IDH1 20-mer peptide were given with topical imiquimod. Trimming removed 3 bases from V and 10 bases from J; junction bases left unmatched: 8. The CDR3 length is 14 residues. Germline-derived CDR1 and CDR2 are MGHDK and SYGVNS.

The receptor comes from a man in his late teens or twenties with glioma. The J gene is TRBJ2-1, the V gene TRBV25-1, with TRBD2 matching 8 bases. Sequencing used PBMCs, obtained from a glioma patient whose treatment included an IDH1 peptide vaccine. The CDR3 region is CASSDDPSSGEQFF. The CDR3 DNA is TGTGCCAGCAGTGACGACCCCTCTAGCGGGGAGCAGTTCTTC.